This T cell receptor beta chain appears in the sequencing data of a study of T cells in Graves' hyperthyroidism and ophthalmopathy (dated by TCRdb to about 2019). Regarding the study in general: Peripheral blood samples were taken at initial diagnosis, before any treatment was given. TCR Vbeta CDR3 sequencing of roughly 140 peripheral blood samples (about 45 ophthalmopathy, 75 or so hyperthyroidism and roughly 17 progressor patients) is reported in the paper. TCR V-J signatures able to tell the groups apart were searched for in a discovery cohort of some 97 patients, of whom more than 40 had Graves' ophthalmopathy and around 58 had stable Graves' hyperthyroidism. In several Graves' hyperthyroidism patients, the study also compared T-cell repertoires from thyroid tissue with T-cell repertoires from blood. Once sampling was done, hyperthyroidism patients were given methimazole at a starting dose of 30 mg daily, whereas ophthalmopathy patients were given high-dose intravenous methylprednisolone. Prospective prediction of ophthalmopathy was tested in an independent validation cohort of under 20 hyperthyroidism patients and roughly 16 patients who later progressed to ophthalmopathy. The 85 to 100 discovery patients were randomly split 7:3 into training and test sets. Summary of the overall study and its limitations: Ophthalmopathy was separated from stable hyperthyroidism by a 13 V-J signature model, with approximately 85% sensitivity and approximately 81% specificity obtained in cross-validation and 80%/75% obtained in testing. Most expanded thyroid clonotypes (frequency above 0.001) were also detected in blood, a finding suggesting that blood repertoires may reflect thyroid immune responses. Sample size was not statistically predetermined, and investigators were not blinded to group allocation. During validation, the model predicted progression to ophthalmopathy a median of approximately six months ahead of onset, with around 70% sensitivity and more than 72% specificity.

V and J are truncated by 10 bases and 4 bases respectively, leaving an intervening sequence of 16 bases. The germline V gene specifies MNHEY as CDR1 and SVGEGT as CDR2. From the cysteine through the phenylalanine, the CDR3 covers 13 amino acids. Only the CDR3 portion is preserved as DNA: 39 bases, with reading frame beginning at the first base. This clonotype was detected only once. The specificity of this receptor is unknown. One base away lies a much larger clone, so this may be a sequencing read error. Hyperthyroidism patients were newly diagnosed, with disease duration under 2 months, and aged 18 to 65 years. The study excluded patients with uncontrolled infections, other autoimmune diseases, pregnancy or lactation. Clinical symptoms, serum thyroxine and TRAb, thyroid ultrasound, and orbital computed tomography formed the basis for the diagnoses. For progressor patients, blood was drawn at the first diagnosis of hyperthyroidism, before any ophthalmopathy symptoms had appeared. PBMCs were separated from 10 ml of fresh peripheral blood using Ficoll-Paque density gradient centrifugation. Progressor patients were initially diagnosed with Graves' hyperthyroidism and developed ophthalmopathy during follow-up. Total RNA was extracted using Trizol reagent, and RNA quality was assessed on an Agilent 2100 Bioanalyzer.

TCR beta CDR3 regions were amplified from RNA transcripts. The TCR CDR3 was subjected to a first round of RT-PCR using the HTBI primer set and the Qiagen OneStep RT-PCR kit. Libraries were constructed in a second round of multiplex PCR, after which size selection and purification were performed. Sequencing of the libraries was done on an Illumina HiSeq2000 using paired-end 100 bp reads. Processing in the source paper ran as follows. SOAPnuke was used to process the raw data, removing reads that contained adapters or uncalled bases, had a mean Phred below 15, or lacked an exact match to the constant primer or identifier. High-quality paired reads were merged using COPE v1.2.5, and each unique nucleotide sequence was defined as a clonotype. MiTCR v1.1 was used to align the clonotypes against IMGT TRBV, TRBD and TRBJ reference segments. Only V-J combinations with frequency above 0.0001, covering about 99% of repertoires, were analysed. The TCS score was defined as F50 (clonal expansion) divided by E x V (chaos), with BLOSUM62-based TCRdist calculated between CDR3 peptides within each V-J. Welch's t-statistics and random forest reduced fewer than 600 V-J features to 10 to 15, which were used in a naive Bayes classifier (R e1071). TCRdb applied fastp at Q25 and MiXCR to the public reads, then kept only in-frame beta chains. All rows with the same CDR3 protein become a single entry with the most common DNA and genes. The V and J calls and clone size are TCRdb's, not the authors'. The sample table contains roughly 360,000 distinct CDR3 sequences; only one count was recorded for 13% of them. The ten top clones hold roughly 20% of the sample.

The sample was blood. The chain employs TRBV6-2 or TRBV6-3 and TRBJ1-2, with a weak D call of TRBD1 (6 bases match). This receptor was taken from a man aged 25-45 years with Graves' hyperthyroidism that later progressed to Graves' ophthalmopathy. The sequenced DNA is TGTGCCAACAGGGCTCTTATTAGCTATGGCTACACCTTC. This codes for CANRALISYGYTF.